The next 17 T cell receptor beta chains were all read from a single sample in a study of blood T cell repertoires in COVID-19. The method was immunoSEQ multiplex PCR; TCRdb's version includes in-frame clones alone and lacks a portion of them. Here the sample spans 250,000 to 300,000 clones, almost 85% being singletons. Sequencing used peripheral blood. The receptors here all came from a man aged 45 to 65 with active or convalescent COVID-19.

The genes are TRBV7-9 and TRBJ2-7; maybe TRBD1 (5 bases). The CDR3 runs to 14 residues. V lost 3 bases to trimming and J lost 5 bases, with 14 bases between them. The germline CDR1 and CDR2 sequences are SEHNR and FQNEAQ (reference sequence). CDR3 residues: CASSFGQGIDEQYF. DNA of the CDR3: TGTGCCAGCAGCTTCGGGCAGGGAATCGACGAGCAGTACTTC.

V is TRBV5-1 and J is TRBJ2-7, with 9 bases identical to TRBD1. Germline V gene lookup returns CDR1 SGHRS and CDR2 YFSETQ. The J segment lost 5 bases and the V segment lost 4 bases, leaving 13 bases of the junction unmatched. The CDR3 consists of 16 residues. The CDR3: CASSVPGQGLTHEQYF. The CDR3 coding sequence is TGCGCCAGCAGCGTACCAGGACAGGGGCTTACCCACGAGCAGTACTTC.

This chain connects TRBV7-3 to TRBJ2-1; D is perhaps TRBD2 (5 bases). The CDR3 has 12 residues. The V gene's germline CDR1 is SGHTA and CDR2 FQGTGA. The germline V and J ends were trimmed by 5 bases and 9 bases, with 11 bases remaining between them. CDR3 nucleotide sequence: TGTGCCAGCAGCCCCGGGGTGAGTGAGCAGTTCTTC. This encodes CASSPGVSEQFF.

Concerning this clone itself: This sample also contains other DNA sequences that code for the same CDR3. The CDR3: CASRYSNQPQHF. The DNA for the CDR3 is TGTGCCAGCCGCTATAGCAATCAGCCCCAGCATTTT. V gene TRBV12-3 or TRBV12-4 combines with J gene TRBJ1-5; D unclear. This CDR3 spans 12 amino acids. Trimming cost V 8 bases and J 0 bases, with 5 bases left between them.

CDR3 bases: TGCGCCAGCAGCACGAAACAGACTAGCGGGAACACCGGGGAGCTGTTTTTT. The encoded protein is CASSTKQTSGNTGELFF. The V call is TRBV5-1, the J call TRBJ2-2; TRBD2 aligns across 9 bases. The germline V gene encodes CDR1 SGHRS and CDR2 YFSETQ. The CDR3 totals 17 residues. Unmatched junction bases numbered 8, after V lost 4 bases and J lost 1 base.

The chain couples TRBV30 to TRBJ1-4; D perhaps matches TRBD1 (6 bases). CDR3 length: 16 amino acids. Germline V gives CDR1 GTSNPN, CDR2 SVGIG (reference sequence). V dropped 1 base and J dropped 5 bases, with 17 bases sitting between them. For the CDR3, the DNA is TGTGCCTGGAGTGCACCCTCGGGACAATACAATGAAAAACTGTTTTTT. Its translation: CAWSAPSGQYNEKLFF.

The genes are TRBV7-6 and TRBJ2-3, with 7 bases fitting TRBD2. V gave up 1 base and J gave up 2 bases; unmatched junction bases: 9. The CDR3 is 17 amino acids. CDR1 is SGHVS, CDR2 FNYEAQ, per germline. The chain's CDR3 is CASSLGAPSGFTDTQYF. The CDR3 coding sequence is TGTGCCAGCAGCTTAGGGGCCCCTAGCGGATTCACAGATACGCAGTATTTT.

The table lists this clone with many counts. The gene calls are TRBV7-9 and TRBJ1-2, with a possible D match to TRBD1 (5 bases). V lost 4 bases and J 5 bases, leaving 17 bases between the germline ends. In germline, CDR1 is SEHNR, CDR2 FQNEAQ (reference sequence). CDR3 length equals 15 residues. The CDR3 DNA reads as TGTGCCAGCAGCTCTCCCGTTCCCGGGGGATATGGCTACACCTTC. It codes for CASSSPVPGGYGYTF.

The V and J genes are TRBV6-1 and TRBJ2-5; 10 positions match TRBD1. Germline CDR1 is MNHNS and CDR2 is SASEGT. The ends lost 1 base at V and 5 bases at J; junction bases unmatched: 13. This CDR3 comprises 18 residues. CDR3 sequence: CASSEDGWGQGLGETQYF. The CDR3 DNA is TGTGCCAGCAGTGAAGATGGTTGGGGACAGGGGTTAGGGGAGACCCAGTACTTC.

The sample holds one count of this clone. The rearrangement links TRBV5-1 to TRBJ1-2; possible D gene TRBD1, 5 bases. CDR1 and CDR2 (germline): SGHRS, YFSETQ. The CDR3 runs to 13 residues. V was trimmed by 2 bases and J by 4 bases, leaving 9 bases between them. CDR3 protein: CASSLGTGYGYTF. The CDR3 nucleotides read TGCGCCAGCAGCTTAGGGACTGGCTATGGCTACACCTTC.

The gene calls are TRBV30 and TRBJ1-4; TRBD1 matches 11 bases. V gave up 2 bases and J gave up 6 bases; unmatched junction bases: 17. This CDR3 comprises 19 residues. Germline V CDR1 and CDR2: GTSNPN, SVGIG (reference sequence). CDR3 bases: TGTGCCTGGAGTCTTGTTCCTCCGGACAGGGGGCTTTCGGATGAAAAACTGTTTTTT. Protein: CAWSLVPPDRGLSDEKLFF.

The rearrangement links TRBV9 to TRBJ2-4, with a possible D match to TRBD2 (6 bases). Germline V gene lookup returns CDR1 SGDLS and CDR2 YYNGEE. V lost 0 bases and J lost 7, with 14 bases in between. The CDR3 loop spans 15 amino acids. CDR3 amino acids: CASSVDPGVGNIQYF. CDR3 in DNA: TGTGCCAGCAGCGTAGACCCGGGGGTTGGGAACATTCAGTACTTC.

V gene TRBV15 combines with J gene TRBJ2-1; 7 bases agree with TRBD2. This CDR3 has 17 amino acids. V dropped 5 bases and J dropped 4; count of bases not matched to a gene: 14. The germline CDR1 and CDR2 sequences are LNHNV and YYDKDF (reference sequence). Here the CDR3 reads CATSQGASGLLYNEQFF. The CDR3 DNA reads as TGTGCCACCAGCCAAGGGGCTAGCGGACTACTTTACAATGAGCAGTTCTTC.

J is TRBJ2-3 and V is TRBV24-1; 10 bases match TRBD2. Germline lookup yields CDR1 KGHDR and CDR2 SFDVKD. The CDR3 totals 14 residues. The V and J ends lost 9 bases and 3 bases, in that order; junction bases with no gene match: 5. In DNA, the CDR3 is TGTGCCACCGGTTTAGCGGGAGGAACAGATACGCAGTATTTT. This codes for CATGLAGGTDTQYF.

The chain uses TRBV7-2 and TRBJ2-1, with TRBD2 identical over 7 bases. The CDR3 runs 16 residues. V lost 0 bases and J lost 7; bases outside the gene matches: 9. Germline CDR1 SGHTA, CDR2 FQGNSA. The CDR3: CASSLAGEGLFNEQFF. CDR3 DNA: TGTGCCAGCAGCTTAGCCGGGGAGGGCCTCTTTAATGAGCAGTTCTTC. Variable domain in full (rest from reference TRBV7-2 and TRBJ2-1): GAGVSQSPSNKVTEKGKDVELRCDPISGHTALYWYRQSLGQGLEFLIYFQGNSAPDKSGLPSDRFSAERTGGSVSTLTIQRTQQEDSAVYLCASSLAGEGLFNEQFFGPGTRLTVL.

The CDR3 DNA reads TGTGCCAGCAGCATTGGGGCCAGCGGGAGGGTGGAGACCCAGTACTTC. Translated, it gives CASSIGASGRVETQYF. V usage is TRBV5-5 and J usage is TRBJ2-5; TRBD2 aligns across 10 bases. This CDR3 contains 16 residues. The V gene end was trimmed by 4 bases and the J gene end by 5 bases; junction bases not matched to a gene: 11. The germline CDR1 and CDR2 sequences are SGHKS and YYEKEE (reference sequence).

This chain links TRBV7-9 with TRBJ1-2; 7 nucleotides agree with TRBD1. CDR1 and CDR2 (germline): SEHNR, FQNEAQ (reference sequence). With V trimmed by 5 bases and J by 4 bases, 4 bases remained unmatched. The CDR3 consists of 13 residues. CDR3 sequence: CASSQQGSYGYTF. As DNA, the CDR3 is TGTGCCAGCAGCCAACAGGGGAGCTATGGCTACACCTTC.